Below, 25 T cell receptor beta chains from the same sample are listed, as sequenced in a study of T cells after posttransplantation cyclophosphamide. Using immunoSEQ multiplex PCR, the repertoire was profiled, and TCRdb retains in-frame clones only, with some absent. The sample yields about 4,100 clones, without any singletons. Busulfan-fludarabine conditioning, marrow transplant, and cyclophosphamide on days +3 and +4 were administered. The specimen was PBMCs, collected after allogeneic stem cell transplant with posttransplant cyclophosphamide. These TCRs come from a female patient aged 18 to 35 who received an allogeneic stem cell transplant from an unrelated donor, was CMV-positive, and had acute GVHD only. The graft donor may be the source of some T cells.

This clone showed up many times. The rearrangement joins TRBV29-1 to TRBJ1-1; 10 nucleotides align to TRBD1. Germline trimming cut 6 bases from V and 6 bases from J; bases unmatched to any gene: 16. CDR3 length equals 16 residues. Germline lookup yields CDR1 SQVTM and CDR2 ANQGSEA. The CDR3 loop is CSVPGQGFSSGPEAFF. CDR3 in DNA: TGCAGCGTGCCGGGACAGGGGTTTAGTTCCGGCCCTGAAGCTTTCTTT.

In this sample, this clone turned up many times. The V and J genes are TRBV27 and TRBJ2-1; the match to TRBD2 covers 15 bases. The CDR3 spans 20 residues. The germline CDR1 and CDR2 sequences are MNHEY and SMNVEV (reference sequence). Unmatched junction bases numbered 15, after V lost 0 bases and J lost 9 bases. The CDR3 protein is CASSLSGTAGLAGGRAEQFF. The CDR3 region has the DNA TGTGCCAGCAGTTTATCTGGGACCGCCGGACTAGCGGGAGGGCGGGCTGAGCAGTTCTTC.

This clone was counted many times. V usage is TRBV6-5 and J usage is TRBJ2-7; D may be TRBD1 (5 bases). Trimming took off 6 bases at V and 2 bases at J, with 14 bases between the two ends. CDR1 and CDR2 from the germline V gene are MNHEY and SVGAGI. The CDR3 consists of 14 residues. The CDR3 protein is CASRAGGATYEQYF. The CDR3 coding sequence is TGTGCCAGCAGAGCCGGTGGGGCGACCTACGAGCAGTACTTC.

This clone was counted many times. This chain joins TRBV11-2 and TRBJ1-4, with 7 bases identical to TRBD1. The CDR3 is 15 amino acids. The germline V gene encodes CDR1 SGHAT and CDR2 FQNNGV. J lost 5 bases, V lost 3 bases, and 6 bases had no gene match. The DNA for the CDR3 is TGTGCCAGCAGCTTGGGACAGACTAAAAATGAAAAACTGTTTTTT. Its translation is CASSLGQTKNEKLFF.

Regarding this clone: This may be a read error, as it is one base from a much larger clone. The J gene is TRBJ2-7, the V gene TRBV5-1, with 15 bases fitting TRBD2. The CDR3 has 16 residues. The V gene's germline CDR1 is SGHRS and CDR2 YFSETQ. The J segment lost 6 bases and the V segment lost 1 base, leaving 5 bases of the junction unmatched. CDR3 DNA sequence: TGCGCCAGCAGCTTGAGCCTGGGACTAGCGGGAGGCGAGCAGTACTTC. This encodes CASSLSLGLAGGEQYF.

This clone was detected only a few times. The chain couples TRBV11-2 to TRBJ1-1; TRBD1 aligns across 7 bases. Germline V gene sequence: CDR1 SGHAT, CDR2 FQNNGV. The CDR3 extends over 12 amino acids. Losses at the gene ends were 5 bases for V and 7 bases for J; bases not matched to a gene: 4. The CDR3 coding sequence is TGTGCCAGCAGCCCGTGGGACAGTGAAGCTTTCTTT. Encoded protein: CASSPWDSEAFF.

At least ten counts were recorded for this clone. The chain employs TRBV9 and TRBJ2-1, with 7 bases identical to TRBD2. Looked up from germline, CDR1 is SGDLS and CDR2 is YYNGEE. With V trimmed by 3 bases and J by 4 bases, 4 bases remained unmatched. CDR3 length: 14 amino acids. CDR3 in amino acids: CASSERLAYNEQFF. Written as DNA, the CDR3 is TGTGCCAGCAGCGAACGACTAGCTTACAATGAGCAGTTCTTC.

This clone was detected ten times or more. The rearrangement links TRBV11-2 to TRBJ1-2; maybe TRBD1 (6 bases). Germline V lookup: CDR1 SGHAT, CDR2 FQNNGV. This CDR3 region has 14 residues. The V end was cut by 2 bases, the J end by 5 bases, with 12 bases between. CDR3 protein: CASSLNREGYGYTF. As DNA, the CDR3 is TGTGCCAGCAGCTTAAACAGGGAGGGGTATGGCTACACCTTC.

In its sample, this clone was seen many times. The chain is built from TRBV15 and TRBJ1-2; the D is unclear. Trimming shortened V by 5 bases and J by 8 bases, and 12 bases separated the two germline ends. Germline lookup yields CDR1 LNHNV and CDR2 YYDKDF (reference sequence). The CDR3 sequence is 12 residues long. This CDR3 reads CATSSYGEGYTF. The CDR3 DNA sequence: TGTGCCACCAGCTCATACGGGGAGGGCTACACCTTC.

Many counts were recorded for this clone. CDR3 protein: CASSLQGNQPQHF. The CDR3 nucleotides are TGTGCCAGCAGTCTACAGGGGAATCAGCCCCAGCATTTT. V is TRBV27 and J is TRBJ1-5; TRBD1 matches at 7 bases. This CDR3 contains 13 residues. The germline gives CDR1 MNHEY, CDR2 SMNVEV (reference sequence). Trimming took 5 bases from V and 4 from J; bases not matched to a gene: 2.

This clone occurred many times. The chain couples TRBV28 to TRBJ1-1, with 7 bases that match TRBD1. V lost 7 bases, J lost 0 bases, and 8 bases stayed unmatched. The CDR3 covers 15 residues. Germline CDR1 MDHEN, CDR2 SYDVKM. CDR3: CASTQGQLMNTEAFF. The CDR3 coding sequence is TGTGCCAGCACCCAGGGACAGCTCATGAACACTGAAGCTTTCTTT.

This clone is judged medium-sized (0.01 to 0.1%). The chain employs TRBV4-2 and TRBJ2-2; 9 positions agree with TRBD2. The V gene's germline CDR1 is LGHNA and CDR2 YNFKEQ. The CDR3 length is 19 residues. V was pared by 0 bases and J by 1 base, with 9 bases of the junction left unmatched. In DNA, the CDR3 is TGTGCCAGCAGCCAAGAATCGGCTAGCGGGAATCTGAACACCGGGGAGCTGTTTTTT. Its translation is CASSQESASGNLNTGELFF.

The table lists this clone with many counts. The chain joins TRBV5-4 to TRBJ2-7; TRBD2 aligns across 12 bases. Germline CDR1 SGHNT, CDR2 YYREEE (reference sequence). This CDR3 has 15 residues. V lost 4 bases and J lost 5; bases outside the gene matches: 7. The CDR3: CASSVTSGRFDEQYF. The CDR3 region has the DNA TGTGCCAGCAGCGTAACTAGCGGGAGGTTCGACGAGCAGTACTTC.

V usage is TRBV28 and J usage is TRBJ2-7, with no clear D. Germline lookup yields CDR1 MDHEN and CDR2 SYDVKM. V was trimmed by 6 bases and J by 3 bases, leaving 9 bases between them. This CDR3 comprises 12 residues. The CDR3 reads CASSLQNYEQYF. The DNA of the CDR3 is TGTGCCAGCAGCTTACAGAACTACGAGCAGTACTTC.

This clone was recorded many times. This chain links TRBV7-9 with TRBJ2-6; 7 positions agree with TRBD1. Germline V lookup: CDR1 SEHNR, CDR2 FQNEAQ (reference sequence). Unmatched junction bases numbered 5, after V lost 4 bases and J lost 2 bases. This CDR3 has 16 amino acids. As DNA, the CDR3 is TGTGCCAGCAGCTCGAGACAGGGCCCTGGGGCCAACGTCCTGACTTTC. It encodes CASSSRQGPGANVLTF.

In this sample, this clone turned up many times. The V and J genes are TRBV30 and TRBJ1-4, with D maybe TRBD1 (6 bases). Looked up from germline, CDR1 is GTSNPN and CDR2 is SVGIG (reference sequence). The CDR3 spans 15 residues. Trimming took off 1 base at V and 8 bases at J, with 17 bases between the two ends. CDR3 residues: CAWSDLGGLAEKLFF. CDR3 in DNA: TGTGCCTGGAGTGATCTCGGGGGGCTCGCGGAAAAACTGTTTTTT.

This clone came up many times. The chain is built from TRBV28 and TRBJ1-3; 9 bases line up with TRBD1. Germline lookup yields CDR1 MDHEN and CDR2 SYDVKM. V trimming: 6 bases; J trimming: 7 bases; junction bases outside the gene matches: 10. CDR3 size: 15 residues. CDR3 sequence: CASSTSGQGTNTIYF. The CDR3 nucleotides are TGTGCCAGCAGCACATCGGGACAGGGTACCAACACCATATATTTT.

This clone was detected many times. The genes are TRBV10-1 and TRBJ2-1; 11 bases agree with TRBD2. CDR3 length: 16 amino acids. Trimming at V came to 0 bases and at J to 2 bases, leaving 0 bases not matched to a gene. The V gene's germline CDR1 is WNHNN and CDR2 SYGVQD (reference sequence). CDR3 DNA sequence: TGCGCCAGCAGTGAGTCACTAGCGGGAGCCTACAATGAGCAGTTCTTC. It codes for CASSESLAGAYNEQFF.

The table lists this clone with many counts. The chain employs TRBV15 and TRBJ2-7; no clear D. The CDR3 extends over 15 amino acids. Germline CDR1 reads LNHNV; CDR2 reads YYDKDF (reference sequence). Trimming left V 1 base short and J 0 bases short, with 10 bases between. The CDR3 DNA is TGTGCCACCAGCAGAGGCTTGGAGCCCTCCTACGAGCAGTACTTC. Its protein is CATSRGLEPSYEQYF.

This clone was detected many times. The genes are TRBV6-1 and TRBJ1-1; 9 nucleotides line up with TRBD1. Per germline, CDR1 MNHNS and CDR2 SASEGT. The CDR3 sequence is 14 residues long. Trimming at V came to 6 bases and at J to 3 bases, leaving 5 bases not matched to a gene. The CDR3 sequence is CASSARTGDTEAFF. The CDR3 DNA reads TGTGCCAGCAGCGCAAGGACAGGGGACACTGAAGCTTTCTTT.

In its sample, this clone was seen many times. This chain links TRBV27 with TRBJ1-3; D is perhaps TRBD1 (6 bases). This CDR3 comprises 14 residues. V dropped 8 bases and J dropped 0 bases, with 11 bases sitting between them. From germline, CDR1 is MNHEY and CDR2 SMNVEV (reference sequence). The CDR3 spells CASGQFGSGNTIYF. The CDR3 nucleotides are TGTGCCAGCGGACAGTTCGGCTCTGGAAACACCATATATTTT.

This clone was seen at least ten times. V usage is TRBV5-1 and J usage is TRBJ2-2; the D gene is possibly TRBD1 (6 bases). The CDR3 length is 21 residues. CDR1 and CDR2 (germline): SGHRS, YFSETQ. Deletions cut 0 bases from V and 0 bases from J, with 24 bases between. The DNA of the CDR3 is TGCGCCAGCAGCTTGGCCAGGGGTTTTCTAAGAGGGGCGACGAACACCGGGGAGCTGTTTTTT. This encodes CASSLARGFLRGATNTGELFF.

This clone occurred many times. The rearrangement links TRBV11-2 to TRBJ2-7, with D hard to call. Germline-derived CDR1 and CDR2 are SGHAT and FQNNGV. V lost 5 bases to trimming and J lost 3 bases, with 11 bases between them. The CDR3 extends over 13 amino acids. The CDR3 here is CASSLTRSYEQYF. The CDR3 region has the DNA TGTGCCAGCAGCCTAACGCGGAGCTACGAGCAGTACTTC.

This clone showed up many times. The rearrangement links TRBV30 to TRBJ2-3; 8 bases match TRBD1. After removal of 2 bases from V and 6 bases from J, the junction contained 10 bases not matched to a gene. Germline V gene lookup returns CDR1 GTSNPN and CDR2 SVGIG (reference sequence). The CDR3 is 15 amino acids. CDR3 bases: TGTGCCTGGAGTACCGGACAGGGCGATTCGGATACGCAGTATTTT. It encodes CAWSTGQGDSDTQYF.

This clone has a count of ten or more. The chain is built from TRBV6-1 and TRBJ2-7; 7 positions agree with TRBD2. V trimming: 7 bases; J trimming: 3 bases; junction bases outside the gene matches: 9. Germline CDR1 reads MNHNS; CDR2 reads SASEGT. This CDR3 has 14 residues. The CDR3 bases are TGTGCCAGCACCAAGGGGAGGGGAGGCTACGAGCAGTACTTC. Amino acid sequence: CASTKGRGGYEQYF.